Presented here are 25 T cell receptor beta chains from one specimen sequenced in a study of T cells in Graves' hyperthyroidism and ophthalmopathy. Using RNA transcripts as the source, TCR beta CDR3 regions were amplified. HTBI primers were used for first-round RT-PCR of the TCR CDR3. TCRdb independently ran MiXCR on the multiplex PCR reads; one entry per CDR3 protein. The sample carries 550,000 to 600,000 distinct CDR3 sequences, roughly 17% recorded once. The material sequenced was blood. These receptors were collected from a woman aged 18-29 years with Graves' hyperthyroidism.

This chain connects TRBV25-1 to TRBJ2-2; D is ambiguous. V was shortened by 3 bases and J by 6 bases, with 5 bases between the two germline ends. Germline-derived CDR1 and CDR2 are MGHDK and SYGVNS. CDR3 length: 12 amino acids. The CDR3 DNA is TGTGCCAGCAGTGACTCCCCCGGGGAGCTGTTTTTT. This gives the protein CASSDSPGELFF.

The CDR3 bases are TGTGCCAGCAGTCATAGGGCGGGAGGGCCATCGGATACGCAGTATTTT. The encoded protein is CASSHRAGGPSDTQYF. This rearrangement joins TRBV25-1 to TRBJ2-3; 9 bases agree with TRBD2. This CDR3 region has 16 residues. J was trimmed by 6 bases and V by 5 bases; bases with no gene match: 12. From germline, CDR1 is MGHDK and CDR2 SYGVNS.

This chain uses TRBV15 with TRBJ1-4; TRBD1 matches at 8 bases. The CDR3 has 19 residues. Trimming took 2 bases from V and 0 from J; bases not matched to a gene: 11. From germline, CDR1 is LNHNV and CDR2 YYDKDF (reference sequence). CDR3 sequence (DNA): TGTGCCACCAGCAGACTAAACCGGGACAGGCGACCAACTAATGAAAAACTGTTTTTT. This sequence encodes CATSRLNRDRRPTNEKLFF.

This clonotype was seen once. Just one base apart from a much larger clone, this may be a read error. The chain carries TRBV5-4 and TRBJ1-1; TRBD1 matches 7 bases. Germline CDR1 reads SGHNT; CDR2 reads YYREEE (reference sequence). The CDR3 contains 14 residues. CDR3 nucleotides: TGTGCCAGTAAAAGACCGGGACAGAACGCTGAAGCTTTCTTT. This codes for CASKRPGQNAEAFF.

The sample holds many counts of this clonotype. In DNA, the CDR3 is TGCAGTGCCCCGACTAGCGGGCTTAGCACAGATACGCAGTATTTT. Translating gives CSAPTSGLSTDTQYF. The chain joins TRBV20-1 to TRBJ2-3, with TRBD2 matching over 10 bases. CDR3 length equals 15 residues. V lost 6 bases, J lost 0 bases, and 6 bases stayed unmatched. Germline V gene lookup returns CDR1 DFQATT and CDR2 SNEGSKA (reference sequence).

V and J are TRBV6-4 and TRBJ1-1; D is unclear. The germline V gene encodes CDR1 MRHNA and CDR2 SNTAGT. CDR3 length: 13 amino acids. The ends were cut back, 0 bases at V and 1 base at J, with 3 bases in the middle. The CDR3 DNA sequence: TGTGCCAGCAGTGACTCGAAGAACACTGAAGCTTTCTTT. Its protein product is CASSDSKNTEAFF.

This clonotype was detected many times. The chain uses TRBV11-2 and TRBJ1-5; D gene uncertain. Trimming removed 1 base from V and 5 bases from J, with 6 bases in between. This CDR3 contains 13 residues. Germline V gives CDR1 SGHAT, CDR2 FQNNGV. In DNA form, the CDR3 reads TGTGCCAGCAGCTTAGGCAGTGATCAGCCCCAGCATTTT. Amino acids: CASSLGSDQPQHF. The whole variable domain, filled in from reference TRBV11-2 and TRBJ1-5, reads EAGVAQSPRYKIIEKRQSVAFWCNPISGHATLYWYQQILGQGPKLLIQFQNNGVVDDSQLPKDRFSAERLKGVDSTLKIQPAKLEDSAVYLCASSLGSDQPQHFGDGTRLSIL.

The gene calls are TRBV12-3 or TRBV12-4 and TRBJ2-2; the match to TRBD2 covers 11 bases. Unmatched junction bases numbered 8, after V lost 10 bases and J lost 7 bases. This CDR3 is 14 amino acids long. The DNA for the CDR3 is TGTGCCACCCGACTGACTAGCGGGAACGGGGAGCTGTTTTTT. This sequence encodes CATRLTSGNGELFF.

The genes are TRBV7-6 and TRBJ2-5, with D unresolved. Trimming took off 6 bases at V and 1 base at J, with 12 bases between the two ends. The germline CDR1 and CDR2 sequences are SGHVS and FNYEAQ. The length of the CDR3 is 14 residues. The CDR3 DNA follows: TGTGCCAGCAGTATTAGTTCGACCCAAGAGACCCAGTACTTC. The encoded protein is CASSISSTQETQYF.

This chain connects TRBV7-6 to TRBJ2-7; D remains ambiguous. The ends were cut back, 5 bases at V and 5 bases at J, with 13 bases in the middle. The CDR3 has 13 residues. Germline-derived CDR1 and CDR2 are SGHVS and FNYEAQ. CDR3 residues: CASSRLPGDEQYF. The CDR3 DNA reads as TGTGCCAGCAGCCGCCTTCCGGGCGACGAGCAGTACTTC.

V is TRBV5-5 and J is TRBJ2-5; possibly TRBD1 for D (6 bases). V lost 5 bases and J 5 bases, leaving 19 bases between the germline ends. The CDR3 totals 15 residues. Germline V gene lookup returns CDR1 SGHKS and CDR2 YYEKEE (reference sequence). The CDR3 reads CASSSFGGAGETQYF. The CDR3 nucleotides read TGTGCCAGCAGTTCTTTTGGGGGCGCCGGGGAGACCCAGTACTTC.

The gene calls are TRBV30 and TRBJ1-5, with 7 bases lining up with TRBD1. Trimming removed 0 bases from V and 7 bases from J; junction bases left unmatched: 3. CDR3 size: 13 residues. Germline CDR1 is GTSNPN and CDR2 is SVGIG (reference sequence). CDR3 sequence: CAWSVTGEQPQHF. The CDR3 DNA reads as TGTGCCTGGAGTGTAACAGGGGAACAGCCCCAGCATTTT.

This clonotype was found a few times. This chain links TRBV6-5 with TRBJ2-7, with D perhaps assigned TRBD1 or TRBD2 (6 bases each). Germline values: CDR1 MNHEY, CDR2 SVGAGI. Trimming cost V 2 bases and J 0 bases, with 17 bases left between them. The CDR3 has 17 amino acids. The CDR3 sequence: CASSYIGGLRDSYEQYF. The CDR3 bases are TGTGCCAGCAGTTACATAGGGGGACTTCGAGACTCCTACGAGCAGTACTTC.

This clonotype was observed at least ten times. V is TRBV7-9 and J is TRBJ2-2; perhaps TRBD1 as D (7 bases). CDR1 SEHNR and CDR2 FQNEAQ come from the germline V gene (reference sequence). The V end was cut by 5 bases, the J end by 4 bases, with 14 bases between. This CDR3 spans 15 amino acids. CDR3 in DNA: TGTGCCAGCAGCCAAAGACAGGGAGGCACCGGGGAGCTGTTTTTT. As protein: CASSQRQGGTGELFF. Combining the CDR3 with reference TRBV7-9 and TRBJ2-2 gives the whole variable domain DTGVSQNPRHKITKRGQNVTFRCDPISEHNRLYWYRQTLGQGPEFLTYFQNEAQLEKSRLLSDRFSAERPKGSFSTLEIQRTEQGDSAMYLCASSQRQGGTGELFFGEGSRLTVL.

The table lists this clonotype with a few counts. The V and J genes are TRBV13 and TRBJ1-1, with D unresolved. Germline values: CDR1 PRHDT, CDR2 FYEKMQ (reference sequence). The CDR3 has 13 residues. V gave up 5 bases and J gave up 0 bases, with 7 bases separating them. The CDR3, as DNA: TGTGCCAGCAGCGCGTTCATGAACACTGAAGCTTTCTTT. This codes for CASSAFMNTEAFF.

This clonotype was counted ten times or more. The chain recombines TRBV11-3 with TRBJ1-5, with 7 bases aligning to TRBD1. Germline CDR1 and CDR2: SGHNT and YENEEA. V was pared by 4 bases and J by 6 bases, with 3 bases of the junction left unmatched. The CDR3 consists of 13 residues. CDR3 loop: CASSSHRGQPQHF. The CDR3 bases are TGTGCCAGCAGCTCTCACAGGGGTCAGCCCCAGCATTTT.

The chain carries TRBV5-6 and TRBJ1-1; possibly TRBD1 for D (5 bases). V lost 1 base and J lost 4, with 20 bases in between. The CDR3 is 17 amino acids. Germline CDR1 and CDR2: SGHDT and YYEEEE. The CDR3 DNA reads TGTGCCAGCAGCTTGTATACGGGACCCTTATTGGGCACTGAAGCTTTCTTT. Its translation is CASSLYTGPLLGTEAFF.

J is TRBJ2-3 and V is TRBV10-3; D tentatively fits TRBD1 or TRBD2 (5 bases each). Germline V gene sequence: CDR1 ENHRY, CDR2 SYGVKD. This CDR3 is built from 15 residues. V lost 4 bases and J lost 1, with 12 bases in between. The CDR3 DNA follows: TGTGCCATCAGTGGGGCAGGGAGAGGCACAGATACGCAGTATTTT. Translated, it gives CAISGAGRGTDTQYF.

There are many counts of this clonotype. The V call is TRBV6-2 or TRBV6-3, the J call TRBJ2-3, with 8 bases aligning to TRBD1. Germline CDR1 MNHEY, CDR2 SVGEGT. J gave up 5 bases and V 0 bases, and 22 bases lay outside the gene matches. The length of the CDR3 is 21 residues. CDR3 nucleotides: TGTGCCAGCAGTTACTCCCGGACAGGGAAGAGTGGCGGGGCTCCTCTAGATACGCAGTATTTT. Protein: CASSYSRTGKSGGAPLDTQYF.

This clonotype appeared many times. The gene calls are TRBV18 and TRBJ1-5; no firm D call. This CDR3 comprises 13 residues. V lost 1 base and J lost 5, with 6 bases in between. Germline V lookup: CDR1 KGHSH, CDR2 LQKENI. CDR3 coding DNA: TGTGCCAGCTCACCACAGGCAGATCAGCCCCAGCATTTT. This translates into CASSPQADQPQHF. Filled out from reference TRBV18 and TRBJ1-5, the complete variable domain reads NAGVMQNPRHLVRRRGQEARLRCSPMKGHSHVYWYRQLPEEGLKFMVYLQKENIIDESGMPKERFSAEFPKEGPSILRIQQVVRGDSAAYFCASSPQADQPQHFGDGTRLSIL.

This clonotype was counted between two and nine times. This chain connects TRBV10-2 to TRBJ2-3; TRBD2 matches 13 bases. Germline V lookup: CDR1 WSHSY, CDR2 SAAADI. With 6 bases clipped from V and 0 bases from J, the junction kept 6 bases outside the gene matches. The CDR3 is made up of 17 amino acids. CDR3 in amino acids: CASRDGLAGASTDTQYF. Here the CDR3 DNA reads TGCGCCAGCAGGGACGGACTAGCGGGGGCTAGCACAGATACGCAGTATTTT.

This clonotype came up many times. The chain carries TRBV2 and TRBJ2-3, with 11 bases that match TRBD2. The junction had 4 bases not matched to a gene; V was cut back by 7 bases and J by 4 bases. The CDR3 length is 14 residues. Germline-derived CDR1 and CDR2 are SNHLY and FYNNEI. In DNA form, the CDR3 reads TGTGCCAGCAAACTAGCGGGAGTGTCAGATACGCAGTATTTT. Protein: CASKLAGVSDTQYF. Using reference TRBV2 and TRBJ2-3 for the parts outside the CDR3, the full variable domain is EPEVTQTPSHQVTQMGQEVILRCVPISNHLYFYWYRQILGQKVEFLVSFYNNEISEKSEIFDDQFSVERPDGSNFTLKIRSTKLEDSAMYFCASKLAGVSDTQYFGPGTRLTVL.

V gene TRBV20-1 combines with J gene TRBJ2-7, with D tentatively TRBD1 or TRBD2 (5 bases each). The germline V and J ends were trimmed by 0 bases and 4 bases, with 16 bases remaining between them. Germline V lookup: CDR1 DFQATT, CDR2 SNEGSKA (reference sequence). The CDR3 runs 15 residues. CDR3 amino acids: CSARDAGTSPYEQYF. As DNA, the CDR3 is TGCAGTGCTAGAGATGCCGGGACCAGCCCATACGAGCAGTACTTC.

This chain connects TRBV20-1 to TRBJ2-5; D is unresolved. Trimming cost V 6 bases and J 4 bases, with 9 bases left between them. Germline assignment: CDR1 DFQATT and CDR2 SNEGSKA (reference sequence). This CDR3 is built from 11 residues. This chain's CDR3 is CSATPPETQYF. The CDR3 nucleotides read TGCAGTGCGACCCCCCCAGAGACCCAGTACTTC.

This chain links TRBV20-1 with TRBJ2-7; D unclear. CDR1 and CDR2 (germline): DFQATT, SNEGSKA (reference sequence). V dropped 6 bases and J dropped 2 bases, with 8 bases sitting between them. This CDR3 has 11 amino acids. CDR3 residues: CSAIDPYEQYF. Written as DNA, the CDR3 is TGCAGTGCCATCGACCCCTACGAGCAGTACTTC.